The present TCR beta chain was sequenced within a study of T cells in Graves' hyperthyroidism and ophthalmopathy. This clonotype was observed many times. The investigators amplified TCR beta CDR3 regions from RNA transcripts. The TCR CDR3 was amplified in a first-round RT-PCR using the HTBI primer set. TCRdb passed the multiplex PCR reads through MiXCR, listing each CDR3 protein once. The table includes around 600,000 distinct CDR3 sequences, about 14% detected once. The V and J ends lost 3 bases and 5 bases respectively, with 7 bases between them. The CDR3 totals 13 residues. The germline CDR1 and CDR2 sequences are SGHNT and YENEEA.

The rearrangement joins TRBV11-3 to TRBJ2-2; D call uncertain. The receptor was derived from a woman aged 45-65 years with Graves' ophthalmopathy. Sample: blood. The CDR3 reads CASSLERTGELFF. In DNA form, the CDR3 reads TGTGCCAGCAGCTTGGAAAGAACCGGGGAGCTGTTTTTT.